The clone carrying this T cell receptor (beta chain) has just a few counts. TCRdb ran MiXCR on the PCR reads and lists one entry per CDR3 protein. The sample yields around 2,600 distinct CDR3 sequences, under 45% seen once. CDR1 is SGHVS and CDR2 is FNYEAQ in the germline V gene. Trimming removed 7 bases from V and 5 bases from J, with 11 bases in between. The CDR3 has 13 residues. The data belong to a study of immune characterization of retroperitoneal liposarcoma. The chain has TRBV7-6 and TRBJ2-2; no firm D call. This clonotype was obtained from a male donor with retroperitoneal liposarcoma. Sequenced: tumor tissue. The CDR3 loop reads CASNFLETGELFF. The CDR3 DNA sequence: TGTGCCAGCAACTTCCTGGAGACCGGGGAGCTGTTTTTT.